This TCR beta chain originates from a study of cytomegalovirus exposure and HLA in healthy donors. The PCR employed 60 Vbeta primers together with 13 Jbeta primers. Repertoires were generated with immunoSEQ multiplex PCR, while TCRdb's copy carries only in-frame clones and drops some. Of over 200,000 clones detected, more than 75% appear once; the ten largest clones hold over 1%. Unmatched junction bases numbered 10, after V lost 1 base and J lost 9 bases. CDR1 is SGHVS, CDR2 FNYEAQ, per germline. This CDR3 contains 16 residues. The rearrangement uses TRBV7-6 and TRBJ2-1, with 9 positions matching TRBD2. This sequence originates from a human donor in good health. Sequenced input: PBMCs. CDR3 sequence reads: CASSLEGGRAPSEQFF. CDR3 DNA: TGTGCCAGCAGCTTAGAGGGCGGGAGGGCCCCCTCTGAGCAGTTCTTC.